This entry concerns a single TCR beta chain. Measured with immunoSEQ multiplex PCR; TCRdb has only the in-frame clones, and not every one. The sample lists 200,000 or so clones, 80% occurring once. This specimen comes from a study of blood T cell repertoires in COVID-19. The CDR3 is 15 residues long. The chain combines TRBV21-1 with TRBJ2-7; the table's TRBD2 call for D was not verified on the DNA. TRBV21-1 is annotated as a pseudogene. This clonotype was obtained from a woman in her 70s with acute or convalescent COVID-19. The sample taken for sequencing was peripheral blood. The CDR3 spells CASNGRGDYPYEQYF. The CDR3 DNA sequence: TGTGCCAGCAATGGAAGGGGGGACTACCCCTACGAGCAGTACTTC.